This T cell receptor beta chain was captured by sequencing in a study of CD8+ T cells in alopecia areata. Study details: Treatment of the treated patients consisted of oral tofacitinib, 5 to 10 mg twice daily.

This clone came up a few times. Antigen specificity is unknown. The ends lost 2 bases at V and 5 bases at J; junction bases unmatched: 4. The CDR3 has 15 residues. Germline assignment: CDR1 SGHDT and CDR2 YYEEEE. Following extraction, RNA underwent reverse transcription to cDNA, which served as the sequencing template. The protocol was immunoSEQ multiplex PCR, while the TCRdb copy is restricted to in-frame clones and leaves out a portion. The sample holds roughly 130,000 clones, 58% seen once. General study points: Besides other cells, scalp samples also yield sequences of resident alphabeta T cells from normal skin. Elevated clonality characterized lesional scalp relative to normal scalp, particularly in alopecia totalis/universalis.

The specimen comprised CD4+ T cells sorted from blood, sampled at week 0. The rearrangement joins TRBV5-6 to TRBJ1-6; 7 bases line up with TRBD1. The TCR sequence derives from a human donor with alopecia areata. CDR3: CASSLGGANNSPLHF. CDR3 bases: TGTGCCAGCAGCTTAGGGGGCGCAAATAATTCACCCCTCCACTTT.